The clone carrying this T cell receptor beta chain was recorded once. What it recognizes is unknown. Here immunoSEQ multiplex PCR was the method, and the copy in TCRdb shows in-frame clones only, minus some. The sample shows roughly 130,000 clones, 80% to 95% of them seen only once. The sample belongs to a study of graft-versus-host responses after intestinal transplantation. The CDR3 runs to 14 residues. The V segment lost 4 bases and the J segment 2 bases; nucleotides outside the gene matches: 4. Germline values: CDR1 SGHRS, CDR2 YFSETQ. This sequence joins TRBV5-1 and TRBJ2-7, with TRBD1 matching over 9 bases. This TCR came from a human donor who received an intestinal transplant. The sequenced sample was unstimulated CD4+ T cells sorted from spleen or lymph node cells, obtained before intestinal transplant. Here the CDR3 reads CASSAGTGTYEQYF. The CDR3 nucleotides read TGCGCCAGCAGCGCCGGGACAGGGACCTACGAGCAGTACTTC.